This T cell receptor (beta chain) was captured by sequencing in a study of blood T cell repertoires in COVID-19. Study information: The samples span acute and convalescent COVID-19 from the United States, Italy and Spain. The cDNA or gDNA used as material had been derived from T cells, B-cell-depleted T cells, or PBMCs.

In the original analysis: Reference gene primer amplification yielded estimated nucleated cell counts. Produced via immunoSEQ multiplex PCR; TCRdb's table is partial and in-frame only. The V and J calls and clone size are taken from that table; D and trimming were inferred from the DNA. The sample carries around 320,000 clones, about 91% recorded once. CDR3 length equals 12 residues. The germline V gene encodes CDR1 LNHDA and CDR2 SQIVND (reference sequence). V gave up 4 bases and J gave up 13 bases, with 11 bases separating them. This sequence originates from a woman aged 25 to 39 who had recovered from COVID-19. The specimen was peripheral blood. The chain carries TRBV19 and TRBJ1-6; D is uncertain. The CDR3 reads CASSTTGWPLHF. CDR3 sequence (DNA): TGTGCCAGTAGTACAACCGGTTGGCCCCTCCACTTT.